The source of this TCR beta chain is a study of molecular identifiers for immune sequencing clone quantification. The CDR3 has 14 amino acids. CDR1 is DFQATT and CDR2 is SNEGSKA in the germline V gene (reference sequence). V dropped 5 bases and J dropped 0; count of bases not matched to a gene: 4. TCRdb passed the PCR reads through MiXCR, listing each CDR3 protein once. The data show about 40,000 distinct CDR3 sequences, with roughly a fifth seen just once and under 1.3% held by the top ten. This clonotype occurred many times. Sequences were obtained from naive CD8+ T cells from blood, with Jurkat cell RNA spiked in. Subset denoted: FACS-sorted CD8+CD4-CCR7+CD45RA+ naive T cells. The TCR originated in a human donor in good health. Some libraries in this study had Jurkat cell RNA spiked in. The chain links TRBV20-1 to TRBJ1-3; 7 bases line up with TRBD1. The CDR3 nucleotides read TGCAGTGCTCGGGACAGCAGCTCTGGAAACACCATATATTTT. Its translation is CSARDSSSGNTIYF.